Below, 31 T cell receptor beta chains from the same sample are listed, as sequenced in a study of control samples from healthy donors and cancer patients. The assay was immunoSEQ multiplex PCR, and TCRdb's table has in-frame clones only and misses some. The sample lists about 120,000 clones, more than 70% occurring once. Sequenced material: blood. These receptors came from a man in his fifties in good health.

The chain has TRBV30 and TRBJ2-7; the D call may be TRBD1 or TRBD2 (5 bases each). Germline CDR1 is GTSNPN and CDR2 is SVGIG (reference sequence). The V gene lost 2 bases and the J gene lost 2 bases, with 13 bases spanning the gap. This CDR3 has 14 amino acids. The CDR3 DNA follows: TGTGCCTGGAGTACCGGGACCGCAACCTACGAGCAGTACTTC. This encodes CAWSTGTATYEQYF.

The sample holds one count of this clone. The chain links TRBV28 to TRBJ2-7; 12 nucleotides line up with TRBD1. The CDR3 is 14 residues long. Germline values: CDR1 MDHEN, CDR2 SYDVKM. V shed 6 bases and J 4 bases; nucleotides not matched to a gene: 4. This CDR3 is CASRGTGGSYEQYF. The DNA for the CDR3 is TGTGCCAGCAGGGGGACAGGGGGCTCTTACGAGCAGTACTTC.

The chain combines TRBV9 with TRBJ1-1; tentatively, D is TRBD1 (5 bases). The CDR3 has 16 residues. The germline V gene encodes CDR1 SGDLS and CDR2 YYNGEE. Trimming pared 0 bases from V and 3 bases from J, leaving 15 bases between. CDR3 bases: TGTGCCAGCAGCGTAGCTACAGGCAGGGTGGACACTGAAGCTTTCTTT. Amino acid sequence: CASSVATGRVDTEAFF.

The chain uses TRBV2 and TRBJ2-7, with D possibly being TRBD1 or TRBD2 (5 bases each). The CDR3 is 14 amino acids. V gave up 1 base and J gave up 3 bases, with 10 bases separating them. Germline CDR1 and CDR2: SNHLY and FYNNEI. This CDR3 is CASSEGGVGYEQYF. CDR3 nucleotide sequence: TGTGCCAGCAGTGAAGGAGGGGTCGGCTACGAGCAGTACTTC.

A remark on this clone: A read error may account for a junction end that differs from germline. The chain has TRBV2 and TRBJ2-5; no definite D call. The CDR3 is 11 residues long. Germline CDR1 reads SNHLY; CDR2 reads FYNNEI. As DNA, the CDR3 is TGTGCCAGCAGCGAAGAAGAGACCCAGTACTTC. Its translation is CASSEEETQYF.

This clone has ten or more counts. The V gene is TRBV6-6, the J gene TRBJ2-7, with 7 nucleotides matching TRBD1. V dropped 2 bases and J dropped 7; count of bases not matched to a gene: 5. The CDR3 is made up of 13 amino acids. Germline V gene sequence: CDR1 MNHNY, CDR2 SVGAGI (reference sequence). The CDR3 loop is CASSYTGAGEQYF. DNA for the CDR3: TGTGCCAGCAGTTACACAGGGGCAGGGGAGCAGTACTTC.

The V and J genes are TRBV3-1 (or the pseudogene TRBV3-2) and TRBJ1-4, with TRBD1 identical over 9 bases. CDR1 is LGHDT and CDR2 is YNNKEL in the germline V gene (reference sequence). The V gene end was trimmed by 1 base and the J gene end by 5 bases; junction bases not matched to a gene: 5. The CDR3 sequence is 16 residues long. The CDR3 region is CASSQVWTGENEKLFF. In DNA, the CDR3 is TGTGCCAGCAGCCAAGTCTGGACAGGGGAGAATGAAAAACTGTTTTTT.

The gene calls are TRBV5-1 and TRBJ2-5; D unclear. V lost 2 bases and J 4 bases, leaving 9 bases between the germline ends. In germline, CDR1 is SGHRS, CDR2 YFSETQ. The CDR3 spans 13 residues. The DNA for the CDR3 is TGCGCCAGCAGCTTATACCGTGCAGAGACCCAGTACTTC. Its translation is CASSLYRAETQYF.

The J gene is TRBJ1-1, the V gene TRBV10-3; a weak D match, TRBD1 (5 bases). The CDR3 sequence is 14 residues long. Per germline, CDR1 ENHRY and CDR2 SYGVKD. Trimming took 4 bases from V and 3 from J, leaving 12 bases between them. CDR3 sequence (DNA): TGTGCCATCAGTGTGTCTGCAGGGCACACTGAAGCTTTCTTT. Its protein product is CAISVSAGHTEAFF.

J is TRBJ2-7 and V is TRBV11-3; 7 bases map to TRBD2. CDR1 and CDR2 from the germline V gene are SGHNT and YENEEA. Trimming at V came to 4 bases and at J to 4 bases, leaving 10 bases not matched to a gene. This CDR3 contains 15 residues. CDR3 protein: CASSYRPGRGYEQYF. The CDR3 bases are TGTGCCAGCAGCTACCGCCCGGGGCGGGGGTACGAGCAGTACTTC.

The chain couples TRBV10-3 to TRBJ1-6; D is possibly TRBD1 (5 bases). The CDR3 has 21 residues. The germline V and J ends were trimmed by 0 bases and 5 bases, with 26 bases remaining between them. Germline V gene data show CDR1 as ENHRY and CDR2 as SYGVKD. This CDR3 reads CAISESYSGPWGSHNNSPLHF. CDR3 sequence (DNA): TGTGCCATCAGTGAGTCTTATTCGGGACCTTGGGGAAGTCATAATAATTCACCCCTCCACTTT.

Comment on this clone: A junction boundary mismatches the germline segment, possibly from a read error. DNA for the CDR3: TGTGCCAGCAGAGTAGGGGGGGAAGCCGGGGAGCTGTTTTTT. Its translation is CASRVGGEAGELFF. The chain uses TRBV9 and TRBJ2-2, with D perhaps TRBD2 (7 bases). Per germline, CDR1 SGDLS and CDR2 YYNGEE. This CDR3 spans 14 amino acids.

This chain joins TRBV30 and TRBJ1-1; D gene unclear. Per germline, CDR1 GTSNPN and CDR2 SVGIG (reference sequence). Trimming shortened V by 0 bases and J by 1 base, and 6 bases separated the two germline ends. This CDR3 is 13 amino acids long. CDR3 in amino acids: CAWSVLGNTEAFF. DNA of the CDR3: TGTGCCTGGAGTGTACTAGGGAACACTGAAGCTTTCTTT.

The sample holds one count of this clone. This sample includes further DNA sequences coding for the same CDR3. The V call is TRBV19, the J call TRBJ2-1; D remains unclear. This CDR3 is 13 amino acids long. CDR1 LNHDA and CDR2 SQIVND come from the germline V gene (reference sequence). The V end was cut by 1 base, the J end by 4 bases, with 5 bases between. Here the CDR3 reads CASSIGSYNEQFF. DNA of the CDR3: TGTGCCAGTAGTATAGGGAGTTACAATGAGCAGTTCTTC.

The V gene is TRBV19, the J gene TRBJ1-2; D gene ambiguous. The CDR3 is 15 amino acids. Germline CDR1 reads LNHDA; CDR2 reads SQIVND (reference sequence). Trimming took 3 bases from V and 3 from J, leaving 14 bases between them. The CDR3 DNA reads as TGTGCCAGTAGTATTTTCGGGGAAAGGGACTATGGCTACACCTTC. Its translation is CASSIFGERDYGYTF.

V and J are TRBV3-1 (or the pseudogene TRBV3-2) and TRBJ2-3; D is unclear. Germline V gives CDR1 LGHDT, CDR2 YNNKEL (reference sequence). Trimming shortened V by 0 bases and J by 6 bases, and 16 bases separated the two germline ends. This CDR3 comprises 16 residues. CDR3 in amino acids: CASSQDPGPLSDTQYF. Here the CDR3 DNA reads TGTGCCAGCAGCCAAGATCCGGGTCCCCTCTCGGATACGCAGTATTTT.

CDR3: CASSQTGLPYEQYF. The CDR3 bases are TGTGCCAGCAGCCAAACAGGGCTCCCCTACGAGCAGTACTTC. This sequence joins TRBV7-8 and TRBJ2-7, with a possible D match to TRBD1 (6 bases). Germline V gene data show CDR1 as SGHVS and CDR2 as FQNEAQ. This CDR3 region has 14 residues. Trimming pared 5 bases from V and 2 bases from J, leaving 13 bases between.

CDR3 nucleotides: TGTGCCAGTAGTACCAATCAGGGGAGGAATGAAAAACTGTTTTTT. Protein: CASSTNQGRNEKLFF. The chain links TRBV19 to TRBJ1-4; a weak D match, TRBD1 (6 bases). V shed 4 bases and J shed 5 bases, with 14 bases lying between them. The CDR3 covers 15 residues. Germline CDR1 and CDR2: LNHDA and SQIVND (reference sequence).

The J gene is TRBJ1-5, the V gene TRBV12-5, with D maybe TRBD1 (5 bases). The CDR3 spans 15 residues. Germline-derived CDR1 and CDR2 are LGHNT and FRNRAP. Deletions cut 4 bases from V and 3 bases from J, with 13 bases between. The CDR3 sequence: CASGWPPGNNQPQHF. The CDR3 DNA sequence: TGTGCTAGTGGTTGGCCCCCAGGGAACAATCAGCCCCAGCATTTT.

The V call is TRBV4-1, the J call TRBJ1-1; 7 nucleotides line up with TRBD1. V shed 0 bases and J 1 base; nucleotides not matched to a gene: 11. The germline V gene encodes CDR1 MGHRA and CDR2 YSYEKL. The CDR3 spans 18 residues. The CDR3 loop reads CASSQDHRPGGPNTEAFF. DNA of the CDR3: TGCGCCAGCAGCCAAGATCACAGGCCAGGGGGACCGAACACTGAAGCTTTCTTT.

The chain joins TRBV18 to TRBJ2-5; 13 bases match TRBD2. With 3 bases clipped from V and 2 bases from J, the junction kept 3 bases outside the gene matches. The CDR3 contains 16 residues. Germline V CDR1 and CDR2: KGHSH, LQKENI. The DNA for the CDR3 is TGTGCCAGCTCACCGACTAGCGGGGGGATACAAGAGACCCAGTACTTC. Amino acid sequence: CASSPTSGGIQETQYF.

CDR3 amino acids: CASSPGGSATNEKLFF. For the CDR3, the DNA is TGTGCCAGCAGTCCAGGGGGGAGTGCAACTAATGAAAAACTGTTTTTT. The chain couples TRBV27 to TRBJ1-4; 7 bases are shared with TRBD1. The V gene end was trimmed by 5 bases and the J gene end by 0 bases; junction bases not matched to a gene: 6. The CDR3 contains 16 residues. Germline CDR1 is MNHEY and CDR2 is SMNVEV (reference sequence).

The chain employs TRBV6-5 and TRBJ1-1; 10 bases fit TRBD1. Unmatched junction bases numbered 7, after V lost 6 bases and J lost 6 bases. Looked up from germline, CDR1 is MNHEY and CDR2 is SVGAGI. This CDR3 has 14 residues. CDR3 in amino acids: CASRDRGLRAEAFF. The CDR3 DNA is TGTGCCAGCAGAGACAGGGGGCTGAGGGCTGAAGCTTTCTTT.

The V and J genes are TRBV2 and TRBJ1-2, with D unclear. V lost 7 bases to trimming and J lost 1 base, with 13 bases between them. The germline gives CDR1 SNHLY, CDR2 FYNNEI. The CDR3 sequence is 14 residues long. CDR3 DNA sequence: TGTGCCAGCACCCCTGTGGCCTTTAACTATGGCTACACCTTC. It specifies CASTPVAFNYGYTF.

This chain connects TRBV5-1 to TRBJ2-1; weak D call: TRBD1 (6 bases). There are 15 residues in the CDR3. Germline CDR1 and CDR2: SGHRS and YFSETQ. The V and J ends lost 4 bases and 8 bases respectively, with 19 bases between them. CDR3 in DNA: TGCGCCAGCAGCCTCCGGCAGGGGCCAGTCGATGAGCAGTTCTTC. This gives the protein CASSLRQGPVDEQFF. Together with reference TRBV5-1 and TRBJ2-1, the CDR3 gives the full variable domain: KAGVTQTPRYLIKTRGQQVTLSCSPISGHRSVSWYQQTPGQGLQFLFEYFSETQRNKGNFPGRFSGRQFSNSRSEMNVSTLELGDSALYLCASSLRQGPVDEQFFGPGTRLTVL.

The rearrangement uses TRBV9 and TRBJ1-3, with D perhaps matching TRBD1 (6 bases). The CDR3 loop spans 16 amino acids. The V end was cut by 3 bases, the J end by 2 bases, with 15 bases between. Germline V lookup: CDR1 SGDLS, CDR2 YYNGEE. The CDR3 reads CASSAETGGAGNTIYF. CDR3 bases: TGTGCCAGCAGCGCCGAGACAGGCGGGGCTGGAAACACCATATATTTT. Looking up the rest from reference TRBV9 and TRBJ1-3 gives the full variable domain: DSGVTQTPKHLITATGQRVTLRCSPRSGDLSVYWYQQSLDQGLQFLIQYYNGEERAKGNILERFSAQQFPDLHSELNLSSLELGDSALYFCASSAETGGAGNTIYFGEGSWLTVV.

This chain connects TRBV7-8 to TRBJ1-3; D gene uncertain. Between the trimmed V and J ends, which lost 4 bases and 0 bases, there was a span of 10 bases. This CDR3 is 15 amino acids long. Looked up from germline, CDR1 is SGHVS and CDR2 is FQNEAQ. CDR3 coding DNA: TGTGCCAGCAGCTCCCCCTCAAGCTCTGGAAACACCATATATTTT. It is translated as CASSSPSSSGNTIYF. Complete variable domain (other parts from reference TRBV7-8 and TRBJ1-3): GAGVSQSPRYKVAKRGQDVALRCDPISGHVSLFWYQQALGQGPEFLTYFQNEAQLDKSGLPSDRFFAERPEGSVSTLKIQRTQQEDSAVYLCASSSPSSSGNTIYFGEGSWLTVV.

This chain links TRBV7-9 with TRBJ1-5, with 8 bases matching TRBD1. The germline V gene has CDR1 SEHNR and CDR2 FQNEAQ (reference sequence). The CDR3 sequence is 14 residues long. The J segment lost 6 bases and the V segment lost 5 bases, leaving 6 bases of the junction unmatched. The CDR3 sequence: CASSPGQGAQPQHF. DNA of the CDR3: TGTGCCAGCAGCCCCGGACAGGGAGCTCAGCCCCAGCATTTT. Full variable domain (outside the CDR3, taken from reference TRBV7-9 and TRBJ1-5): DTGVSQNPRHKITKRGQNVTFRCDPISEHNRLYWYRQTLGQGPEFLTYFQNEAQLEKSRLLSDRFSAERPKGSFSTLEIQRTEQGDSAMYLCASSPGQGAQPQHFGDGTRLSIL.

V is TRBV6-6 and J is TRBJ2-2; 7 bases line up with TRBD2. From germline, CDR1 is MNHNY and CDR2 SVGAGI (reference sequence). Trimming cost V 5 bases and J 4 bases; bases outside gene matches: 10. CDR3 length: 16 residues. The CDR3 sequence: CASSMIAGEVTGELFF. Here the CDR3 DNA reads TGTGCCAGCAGTATGATAGCGGGTGAGGTCACCGGGGAGCTGTTTTTT.

The chain recombines TRBV19 with TRBJ1-5, with a weak D call TRBD1 (6 bases). Germline V gene sequence: CDR1 LNHDA, CDR2 SQIVND (reference sequence). The V end was cut by 4 bases, the J end by 4 bases, with 11 bases between. This CDR3 has 14 amino acids. This CDR3 reads CASSTGATNQPQHF. The CDR3 region has the DNA TGTGCCAGTAGTACGGGGGCGACGAATCAGCCCCAGCATTTT.

The rearrangement uses TRBV19 and TRBJ2-3; 13 bases agree with TRBD2. The CDR3 has 15 residues. Germline V lookup: CDR1 LNHDA, CDR2 SQIVND (reference sequence). V lost 10 bases and J lost 2; bases outside the gene matches: 6. The CDR3 region is CATQLAGGLTDTQYF. CDR3 coding DNA: TGTGCCACCCAACTAGCGGGGGGGCTCACAGATACGCAGTATTTT.